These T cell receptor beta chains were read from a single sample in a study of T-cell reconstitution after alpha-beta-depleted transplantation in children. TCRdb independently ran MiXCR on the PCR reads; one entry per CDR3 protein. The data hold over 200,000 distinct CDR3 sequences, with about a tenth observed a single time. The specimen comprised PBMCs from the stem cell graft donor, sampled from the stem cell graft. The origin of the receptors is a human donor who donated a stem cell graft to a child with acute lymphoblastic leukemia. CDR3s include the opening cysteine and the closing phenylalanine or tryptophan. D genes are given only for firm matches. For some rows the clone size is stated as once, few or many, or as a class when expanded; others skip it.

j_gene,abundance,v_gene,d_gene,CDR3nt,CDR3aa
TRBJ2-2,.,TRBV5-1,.,TGCGCCAGCAGCCCCTCGGACACCGGGGAGCTGTTTTTT,CASSPSDTGELFF
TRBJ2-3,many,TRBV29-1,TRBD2,TGCAGCGCCTCCTTTGGAGCGGGGGGTTCAGATACGCAGTATTTT,CSASFGAGGSDTQYF
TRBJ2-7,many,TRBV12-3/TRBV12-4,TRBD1,TGTGCCAGCACTCCGACCGGGACAGATTCCGAGCAGTACTTC,CASTPTGTDSEQYF
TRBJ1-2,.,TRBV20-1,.,TGCAGTGCTCCGGACACGATGGGCTATGGCTACACCTTC,CSAPDTMGYGYTF
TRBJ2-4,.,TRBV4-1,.,TGCGCCAGCAGCCAAGGGGATAGGACCCTAGCCAAAAACATTCAGTACTTC,CASSQGDRTLAKNIQYF
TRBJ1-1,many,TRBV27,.,TGTGCCAGCAGTTCCGCAGGGATGAACACTGAAGCTTTCTTT,CASSSAGMNTEAFF
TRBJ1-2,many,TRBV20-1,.,TGCAGTGCTAGAAGTCTCAACTATGGCTACACCTTC,CSARSLNYGYTF
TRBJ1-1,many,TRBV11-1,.,TGTGCCAGCAGCAACCAAGGGCGGGCTAAGACTGAAGCTTTCTTT,CASSNQGRAKTEAFF
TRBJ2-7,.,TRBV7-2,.,TGTGCCAGCAGCTTATTGTCCGCAGGGCGAAGCTCCTACGAGCAGTACTTC,CASSLLSAGRSSYEQYF
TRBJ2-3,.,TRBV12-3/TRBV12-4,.,TGTGCCAGCAGTTTGGATAGCGCATTCACGCAGTATTTT,CASSLDSAFTQYF
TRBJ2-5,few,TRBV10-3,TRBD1,TGTGCCATCAGTGCGACAGGGGATACCCAAGAGACCCAGTACTTC,CAISATGDTQETQYF
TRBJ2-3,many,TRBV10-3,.,TGTGCCATCCGATCCCCAGATACGCAGTATTTT,CAIRSPDTQYF
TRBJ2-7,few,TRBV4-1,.,TGCGCCAGCAGCCAATACAACGGGGTCTACGAGCAGTACTTC,CASSQYNGVYEQYF
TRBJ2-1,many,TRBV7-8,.,TGTGCCAGCAGCTTATATAATGCGGGGCGGGTGAGCTCCTACAATGAGCAGTTCTTC,CASSLYNAGRVSSYNEQFF
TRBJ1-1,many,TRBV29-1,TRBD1,TGCAGCGTCGGTACGGCAGGGGGGCACACTGAAGCTTTCTTT,CSVGTAGGHTEAFF
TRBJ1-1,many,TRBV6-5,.,TGTGCCACCCATGACAGATCTGAAGCTTTCTTT,CATHDRSEAFF
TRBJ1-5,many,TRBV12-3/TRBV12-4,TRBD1,TGTGCCAGCACAGCCTTACTTGGACAGGGCAATCAGCCCCAGCATTTT,CASTALLGQGNQPQHF
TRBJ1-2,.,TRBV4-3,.,TGCGCCAGCAGCCAAGAGACCGGAGGCTACACCTTC,CASSQETGGYTF
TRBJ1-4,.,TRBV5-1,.,TGCGCCAGCAGCTTGGGGATAGACAGAGAATCCGAAAAACTGTTTTTT,CASSLGIDRESEKLFF
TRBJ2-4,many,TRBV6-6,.,TGTGCCAGCAGTACCCCCCAAAACATTCAGTACTTC,CASSTPQNIQYF
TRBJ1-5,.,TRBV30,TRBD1,TGTGCCTGGGGCCATCCAGGGGGTTCTCAGCCCCAGCATTTT,CAWGHPGGSQPQHF
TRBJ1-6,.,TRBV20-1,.,TGCAGTGCTAGAGTCGAAGCAGTTAATAATTCACCCCTCCACTTT,CSARVEAVNNSPLHF
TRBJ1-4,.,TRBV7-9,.,TGTGCCAGCAGCTTATCTTACATCGAAAAACTGTTTTTT,CASSLSYIEKLFF
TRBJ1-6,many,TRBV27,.,TGTGCCAGCAGTTTATATGATTCACCCCTCCACTTT,CASSLYDSPLHF
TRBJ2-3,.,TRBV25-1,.,TGTGCCAGCAGCCGGACAGCTAGCACAGATACGCAGTATTTT,CASSRTASTDTQYF
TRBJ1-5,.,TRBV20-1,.,TGCAGTGCTAACTACGGCCCTAGCAATCAGCCCCAGCATTTT,CSANYGPSNQPQHF
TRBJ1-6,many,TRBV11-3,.,TGTGCCAGCAGCTTAGTGGGGGTGACAGGAACGGGCTATTCACCCCTCCACTTT,CASSLVGVTGTGYSPLHF
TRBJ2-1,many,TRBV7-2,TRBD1,TGTGCCAGCAGCTTAGTTCCAGGGGGCTACAATGAGCAGTTCTTC,CASSLVPGGYNEQFF
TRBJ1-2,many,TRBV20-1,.,TGCAGTGCTAGTGAGTGGGGCAGTACGAACTATGGCTACACCTTC,CSASEWGSTNYGYTF
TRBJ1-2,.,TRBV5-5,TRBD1,TGTGCCAGCAGCCCGGACAGGGTCGTTGGCTACACCTTC,CASSPDRVVGYTF
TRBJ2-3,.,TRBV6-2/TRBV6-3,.,TGTGCCAGCAGTTACATCCAGGCCACAGATACGCAGTATTTT,CASSYIQATDTQYF
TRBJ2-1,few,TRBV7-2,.,TGTGCCAGCAGCTTAGGGCGCCTGGACAATGAGCAGTTCTTC,CASSLGRLDNEQFF
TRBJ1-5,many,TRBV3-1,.,TGTGCCAGCAGCCAAGAGTCAAGCACTCAGCCCCAGCATTTT,CASSQESSTQPQHF
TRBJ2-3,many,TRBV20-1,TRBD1,TGCAGTGCTAGAGATGGGGGACAGTTGAGAGATACGCAGTATTTT,CSARDGGQLRDTQYF
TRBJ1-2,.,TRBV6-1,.,TGTGCCAGCGGAGGACAGCTCTATGGCTACACCTTC,CASGGQLYGYTF
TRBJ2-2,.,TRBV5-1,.,TGCGCCAGCAGCCCCTCAGTAACAGCTATCGCGAACACCGGGGAGCTGTTTTTT,CASSPSVTAIANTGELFF
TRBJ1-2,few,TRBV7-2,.,TGTGCCAGCAGCCTGAGGGAAGGGGGGAACTATGGCTACACCTTC,CASSLREGGNYGYTF
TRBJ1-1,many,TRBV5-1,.,TGCGCCAGCAGCTTGGATGGGACATCAGTAGCTTTCTTT,CASSLDGTSVAFF
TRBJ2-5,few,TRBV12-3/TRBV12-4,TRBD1,TGTGCCAGCAGTTCGACAGGGGCAGGAGAGACCCAGTACTTC,CASSSTGAGETQYF
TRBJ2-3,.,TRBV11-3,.,TGTGCCAGCAGCCAAGGTCCCCAGCTGGATACGCAGTATTTT,CASSQGPQLDTQYF
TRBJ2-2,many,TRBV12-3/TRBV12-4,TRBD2,TGTGCCAGCTCGGGAGGGACGGGCACCGGGGAGCTGTTTTTT,CASSGGTGTGELFF